The T cell receptor (beta chain) described here comes from a study of CD8 T cells in ankylosing spondylitis. On this clonotype: Its antigen is not identified.

Quantitative 5'-RACE with molecular barcodes generated TCR beta libraries. TCRdb analysed the 5' RACE reads with MiXCR anew, one entry per CDR3 protein. The table shows around 150,000 distinct CDR3 sequences, with approximately 44% occurring only once. The V gene's germline CDR1 is MDHEN and CDR2 SYDVKM. This CDR3 has 16 residues. Unmatched junction bases numbered 12, after V lost 5 bases and J lost 3 bases. The study, taken as a whole, reports: Disease-linked clones proved CD8+ and comparatively uncommon in peripheral blood. Disease-linked clones reportedly concentrated significantly in matched ankylosing spondylitis synovial fluid. Certain motif variants had earlier been reported in reactive arthritis synovial fluid and blood.

What was sequenced was synovial fluid, either unsorted or a sorted T cell fraction (not recorded which). This chain links TRBV28 with TRBJ2-7, with 8 bases lining up with TRBD1. The TCR comes from a male donor with ankylosing spondylitis. The CDR3 nucleotides read TGTGCCAGCAGTACCCCTAGGGCAGGGGGCGGCTACGAGCAGTACTTC. Translation: CASSTPRAGGGYEQYF.